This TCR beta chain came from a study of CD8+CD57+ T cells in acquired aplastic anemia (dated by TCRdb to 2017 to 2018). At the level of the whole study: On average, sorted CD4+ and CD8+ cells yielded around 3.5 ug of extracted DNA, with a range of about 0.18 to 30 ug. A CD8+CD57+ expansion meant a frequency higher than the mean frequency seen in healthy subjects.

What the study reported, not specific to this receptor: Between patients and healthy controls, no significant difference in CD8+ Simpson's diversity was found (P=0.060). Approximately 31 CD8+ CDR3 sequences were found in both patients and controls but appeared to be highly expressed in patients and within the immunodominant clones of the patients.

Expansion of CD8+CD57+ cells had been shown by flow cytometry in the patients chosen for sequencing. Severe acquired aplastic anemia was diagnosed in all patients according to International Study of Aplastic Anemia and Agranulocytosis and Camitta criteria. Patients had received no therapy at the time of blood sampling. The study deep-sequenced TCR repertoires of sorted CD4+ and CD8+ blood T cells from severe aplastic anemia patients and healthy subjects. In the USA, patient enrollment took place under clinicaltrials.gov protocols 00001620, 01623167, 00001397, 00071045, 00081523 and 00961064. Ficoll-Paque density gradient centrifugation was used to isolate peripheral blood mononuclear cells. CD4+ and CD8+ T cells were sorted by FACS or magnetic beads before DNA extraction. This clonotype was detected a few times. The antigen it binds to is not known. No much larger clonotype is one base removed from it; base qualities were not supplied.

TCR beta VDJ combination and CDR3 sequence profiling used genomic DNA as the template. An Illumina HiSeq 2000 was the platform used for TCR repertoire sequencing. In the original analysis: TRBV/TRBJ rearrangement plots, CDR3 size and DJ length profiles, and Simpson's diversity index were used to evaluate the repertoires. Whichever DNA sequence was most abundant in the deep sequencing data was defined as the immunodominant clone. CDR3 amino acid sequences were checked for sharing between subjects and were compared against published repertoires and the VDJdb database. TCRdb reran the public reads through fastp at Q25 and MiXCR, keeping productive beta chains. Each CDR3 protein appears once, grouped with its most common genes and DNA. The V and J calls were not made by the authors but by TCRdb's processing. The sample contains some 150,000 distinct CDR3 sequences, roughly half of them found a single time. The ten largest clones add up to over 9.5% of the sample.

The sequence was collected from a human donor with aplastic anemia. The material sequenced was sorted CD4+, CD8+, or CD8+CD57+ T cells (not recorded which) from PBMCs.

The CDR3 has the sequence CASSSMGGTEAFF. The nucleotides are TGTGCCAGCAGCTCGATGGGGGGCACTGAAGCTTTCTTT. The chain is assembled from TRBV7-3 and TRBJ1-1; TRBD1 is a possible D gene, resting on 5 matching bases. Trimming takes 4 bases from V and 4 bases from J, and the germline ends sit 10 bases apart. The CDR3 numbers 13 residues from cysteine through phenylalanine. Kept here is only the CDR3 DNA, which spans 39 bases and is read in frame from base 1. The germline V gene encodes CDR1 SGHTA and CDR2 FQGTGA.